The next 29 T cell receptor beta chains were all read from a single sample in a study of blood T cell repertoires in COVID-19. This table comes from immunoSEQ multiplex PCR, and its TCRdb copy is limited to in-frame clones, with some not included. The sample holds over 130,000 clones, around 82% seen once. The sequenced sample consisted of peripheral blood. Receptors originate from a woman aged 60 to 75 with acute or convalescent COVID-19.

The chain joins TRBV10-3 to TRBJ2-7, with 10 bases identical to TRBD2. CDR1 is ENHRY and CDR2 is SYGVKD in the germline V gene. The CDR3 spans 16 residues. V was pared by 6 bases and J by 1 base, with 9 bases of the junction left unmatched. The CDR3 loop is CAISKSTSGASYEQYF. For the CDR3, the DNA is TGTGCCATCAGCAAATCAACTAGCGGGGCTTCCTACGAGCAGTACTTC.

The rearrangement uses TRBV11-2 and TRBJ2-1; TRBD2 aligns across 12 bases. CDR3 size: 16 residues. Germline CDR1 and CDR2: SGHAT and FQNNGV. The V segment lost 6 bases and the J segment 5 bases; nucleotides outside the gene matches: 8. The CDR3 nucleotides are TGTGCCAGCAGGGCCCTGGCTAGCGGGAGGGACAATGAGCAGTTCTTC. Translating gives CASRALASGRDNEQFF.

The chain carries TRBV10-3 and TRBJ2-2; 7 bases map to TRBD2. Germline loops: CDR1 ENHRY, CDR2 SYGVKD. The CDR3 consists of 17 residues. With V trimmed by 5 bases and J by 0 bases, 9 bases remained unmatched. This CDR3 is CAISPTGAGANTGELFF. The CDR3 DNA sequence: TGTGCCATCAGTCCCACCGGGGCGGGAGCGAACACCGGGGAGCTGTTTTTT.

The chain joins TRBV6-2 or TRBV6-3 to TRBJ2-7; TRBD2 is a possible D gene (6 bases). V lost 4 bases and J 3 bases, leaving 16 bases between the germline ends. Per germline, CDR1 MNHEY and CDR2 SVGEGT. The CDR3 runs 15 residues. The CDR3 region has the DNA TGTGCCAGCAGTTCCGACCTCCGGGAGATCTACGAGCAGTACTTC. Protein product: CASSSDLREIYEQYF.

The genes are TRBV6-5 and TRBJ1-4; possibly TRBD1 for D (5 bases). Trimming took off 5 bases at V and 7 bases at J, with 17 bases between the two ends. This CDR3 is built from 15 residues. Per germline, CDR1 MNHEY and CDR2 SVGAGI. CDR3 sequence reads: CASSNPGLGGEKLFF. Written as DNA, the CDR3 is TGTGCCAGCAGTAACCCGGGACTGGGGGGTGAAAAACTGTTTTTT.

The chain's CDR3 is CASSMGTEPTEAFF. The CDR3 DNA is TGTGCCAGCAGCATGGGGACAGAACCCACTGAAGCTTTCTTT. The chain is built from TRBV7-9 and TRBJ1-1; 7 bases line up with TRBD1. The V and J ends lost 5 bases and 4 bases, in that order; junction bases with no gene match: 7. In germline, CDR1 is SEHNR, CDR2 FQNEAQ (reference sequence). The CDR3 is 14 residues long.

The chain couples TRBV5-1 to TRBJ2-5; 7 bases are a match to TRBD2. This CDR3 has 19 amino acids. J was trimmed by 5 bases and V by 4 bases; bases with no gene match: 23. Germline-derived CDR1 and CDR2 are SGHRS and YFSETQ. Here the CDR3 reads CASSPPPEDPRLGGETQYF. In DNA form, the CDR3 reads TGCGCCAGCAGCCCCCCCCCAGAGGACCCCCGGCTGGGGGGGGAGACCCAGTACTTC.

This clone was observed once. The gene calls are TRBV12-5 and TRBJ2-5; tentative D call: TRBD2 (6 bases). CDR1 and CDR2 (germline): LGHNT, FRNRAP. Trimming took off 5 bases at V and 14 bases at J, with 18 bases between the two ends. This CDR3 has 12 amino acids. CDR3 protein: CASGLNSGHHYF. The CDR3 DNA sequence: TGTGCTAGTGGTCTGAATAGCGGCCATCATTACTTC. The whole variable domain, filled in from reference TRBV12-5 and TRBJ2-5, reads DARVTQTPRHKVTEMGQEVTMRCQPILGHNTVFWYRQTMMQGLELLAYFRNRAPLDDSGMPKDRFSAEMPDATLATLKIQPSEPRDSAVYFCASGLNSGHHYFGPGTRLLVL.

The chain uses TRBV24-1 and TRBJ1-3, with TRBD1 matching 12 bases. The germline gives CDR1 KGHDR, CDR2 SFDVKD. The CDR3 is 15 amino acids. V lost 9 bases to trimming and J lost 3 bases; unmatched junction nucleotides: 5. The CDR3 bases are TGTGCCACCGGCGGGACAGGGGGCATTGGAAACACCATATATTTT. Amino acids: CATGGTGGIGNTIYF.

The chain is built from TRBV10-2 and TRBJ2-3; D is uncertain. Germline assignment: CDR1 WSHSY and CDR2 SAAADI. CDR3 length: 14 amino acids. The germline V and J ends were trimmed by 6 bases and 1 base, with 11 bases remaining between them. The CDR3: CASRVSVGTDTQYF. The CDR3 DNA reads TGCGCCAGCAGGGTAAGCGTGGGCACAGATACGCAGTATTTT.

The V gene is TRBV5-1, the J gene TRBJ1-4; D is possibly TRBD1 (5 bases). The germline gives CDR1 SGHRS, CDR2 YFSETQ. This CDR3 has 18 residues. The V and J ends lost 4 bases and 5 bases respectively, with 24 bases between them. CDR3 DNA: TGCGCCAGCAGCGTGAAGGGGATTAGGAGGGTGCCCAATGAAAAACTGTTTTTT. As protein: CASSVKGIRRVPNEKLFF.

The chain carries TRBV7-2 and TRBJ2-1; 7 bases are a match to TRBD2. The germline V gene encodes CDR1 SGHTA and CDR2 FQGNSA. The CDR3 covers 15 residues. The J segment lost 2 bases and the V segment lost 7 bases, leaving 8 bases of the junction unmatched. CDR3 nucleotide sequence: TGTGCCAGCAAGACTAGCAATTTCGCCTACAATGAGCAGTTCTTC. Translation gives CASKTSNFAYNEQFF.

The rearrangement uses TRBV7-2 and TRBJ2-5, with 12 nucleotides matching TRBD2. The V and J ends lost 5 bases and 5 bases, in that order; junction bases with no gene match: 9. Germline assignment: CDR1 SGHTA and CDR2 FQGNSA. The CDR3 is made up of 16 amino acids. The CDR3 sequence: CASSPRTSGTGETQYF. For the CDR3, the DNA is TGTGCCAGCAGCCCCCGGACTAGCGGGACAGGGGAGACCCAGTACTTC.

The V gene is TRBV10-3, the J gene TRBJ2-2, with a weak D call TRBD2 (6 bases). The CDR3 runs 15 residues. Trimming cost V 4 bases and J 6 bases, with 15 bases left between them. Germline CDR1 is ENHRY and CDR2 is SYGVKD. The CDR3, as DNA: TGTGCCATCAGTGGACTAGGCCGGGATGCCGGGGAGCTGTTTTTT. Its protein is CAISGLGRDAGELFF.

J is TRBJ2-7 and V is TRBV2; 8 positions agree with TRBD2. The CDR3 sequence is 14 residues long. Unmatched junction bases numbered 8, after V lost 5 bases and J lost 5 bases. Germline CDR1 SNHLY, CDR2 FYNNEI. CDR3 bases: TGTGCCAGCAGTCCCGCCCGGGGGGGCAACGAGCAGTACTTC. Protein sequence: CASSPARGGNEQYF.

This chain connects TRBV11-2 to TRBJ1-2, with D unresolved. The germline gives CDR1 SGHAT, CDR2 FQNNGV. CDR3 length: 15 residues. Trimming removed 4 bases at V and 0 bases at J, with 12 bases between. The CDR3 region has the DNA TGTGCCAGCAGCTCGGCCGGGATTTCTAACTATGGCTACACCTTC. Its protein product is CASSSAGISNYGYTF.

The rearrangement joins TRBV27 to TRBJ1-2; 11 bases match TRBD1. V shed 5 bases, J shed 8 bases, and the junction held 13 bases outside the gene matches. Per germline, CDR1 MNHEY and CDR2 SMNVEV (reference sequence). This CDR3 region has 16 residues. The CDR3 region has the DNA TGTGCCAGCAGTCTCCGGCAGGACAGGGGGCGCTGGGGCTACACCTTC. As protein: CASSLRQDRGRWGYTF.

V and J are TRBV2 and TRBJ1-1; D is unresolved. The CDR3 runs to 13 residues. Germline CDR1 SNHLY, CDR2 FYNNEI. The V and J ends lost 4 bases and 3 bases respectively, with 9 bases between them. The DNA of the CDR3 is TGTGCCAGCAGTGCCAGGTCGGACACTGAAGCTTTCTTT. It translates to CASSARSDTEAFF.

The chain recombines TRBV9 with TRBJ1-2; no clear D gene. The CDR3 spans 13 residues. Germline lookup yields CDR1 SGDLS and CDR2 YYNGEE. Trimming stripped 0 bases from V and 4 bases from J, with 7 bases between. The CDR3 sequence: CASSVDSLYGYTF. The CDR3 DNA sequence: TGTGCCAGCAGCGTAGACAGCCTCTATGGCTACACCTTC. The variable domain in full, with the rest retrieved from reference TRBV9 and TRBJ1-2, is DSGVTQTPKHLITATGQRVTLRCSPRSGDLSVYWYQQSLDQGLQFLIQYYNGEERAKGNILERFSAQQFPDLHSELNLSSLELGDSALYFCASSVDSLYGYTFGSGTRLTVV.

The chain recombines TRBV7-9 with TRBJ2-7; a weak D match, TRBD2 (5 bases). Germline lookup yields CDR1 SEHNR and CDR2 FQNEAQ (reference sequence). Deletions cut 3 bases from V and 2 bases from J, with 8 bases between. The CDR3 sequence is 13 residues long. The CDR3 nucleotides are TGTGCCAGCAGCTTCGGGGTCCCCTACGAGCAGTACTTC. Protein sequence: CASSFGVPYEQYF.

This clone was seen a few times. V gene TRBV5-1 combines with J gene TRBJ1-5; TRBD1 matches 11 bases. Unmatched junction bases numbered 8, after V lost 4 bases and J lost 5 bases. CDR1 is SGHRS and CDR2 is YFSETQ in the germline V gene. This CDR3 has 16 amino acids. This CDR3 is CASSPTGTGGDQPQHF. The CDR3 nucleotides are TGCGCCAGCAGCCCAACCGGGACAGGGGGGGATCAGCCCCAGCATTTT.

The rearrangement joins TRBV9 to TRBJ2-1; 10 nucleotides match TRBD2. After removal of 0 bases from V and 9 bases from J, the junction contained 6 bases not matched to a gene. The V gene's germline CDR1 is SGDLS and CDR2 YYNGEE. CDR3 length: 15 residues. The CDR3 reads CASSVAASGSGEQFF. The CDR3 nucleotides read TGTGCCAGCAGCGTAGCGGCTAGCGGGAGCGGTGAGCAGTTCTTC. The full variable domain, completed using reference TRBV9 and TRBJ2-1, is DSGVTQTPKHLITATGQRVTLRCSPRSGDLSVYWYQQSLDQGLQFLIQYYNGEERAKGNILERFSAQQFPDLHSELNLSSLELGDSALYFCASSVAASGSGEQFFGPGTRLTVL.

This clone occurred once. This sequence joins TRBV5-1 and TRBJ1-2; D not resolved. V shed 0 bases and J shed 4 bases, with 13 bases lying between them. The CDR3 is 15 residues long. Germline V gives CDR1 SGHRS, CDR2 YFSETQ. CDR3 residues: CASSLAQVAGYGYTF. The CDR3 nucleotides are TGCGCCAGCAGCTTGGCGCAGGTTGCAGGCTATGGCTACACCTTC. Full variable domain (remainder filled in from reference TRBV5-1 and TRBJ1-2): KAGVTQTPRYLIKTRGQQVTLSCSPISGHRSVSWYQQTPGQGLQFLFEYFSETQRNKGNFPGRFSGRQFSNSRSEMNVSTLELGDSALYLCASSLAQVAGYGYTFGSGTRLTVV.

The chain uses TRBV24-1 and TRBJ2-3; 11 bases align to TRBD2. V was pared by 3 bases and J by 6 bases, with 4 bases of the junction left unmatched. CDR1 and CDR2 (germline): KGHDR, SFDVKD. The CDR3 runs 15 residues. CDR3 amino acids: CATSDPGLAADTQYF. The CDR3 DNA reads as TGTGCCACCAGTGATCCGGGACTAGCGGCGGATACGCAGTATTTT.

V gene TRBV6-5 combines with J gene TRBJ2-7, with D uncertain. V was clipped by 3 bases and J by 6 bases, with 12 bases between them. The CDR3 has 13 residues. In germline, CDR1 is MNHEY, CDR2 SVGAGI. The CDR3 sequence: CASSYVGPSEQYF. DNA of the CDR3: TGTGCCAGCAGTTATGTTGGCCCCAGCGAGCAGTACTTC.

This chain links TRBV28 with TRBJ2-3; D uncertain. V lost 4 bases, J lost 6 bases, and 8 bases lay in between. Germline-derived CDR1 and CDR2 are MDHEN and SYDVKM. CDR3 length: 12 amino acids. The CDR3, as DNA: TGTGCCAGCAGTTATTTCCCGGATACGCAGTATTTT. Translated: CASSYFPDTQYF.

The chain combines TRBV28 with TRBJ2-7; maybe TRBD2 (5 bases). Trimming cost V 7 bases and J 4 bases, with 26 bases left between them. Germline V CDR1 and CDR2: MDHEN, SYDVKM. This CDR3 has 17 residues. Written as DNA, the CDR3 is TGTGCCAGCATTCGTGCCGGATCATCCGGCGGCGGGTACGAGCAGTACTTC. This translates into CASIRAGSSGGGYEQYF.

The J gene is TRBJ2-5, the V gene TRBV7-2, with D unresolved. The CDR3 spans 14 residues. V dropped 2 bases and J dropped 0 bases, with 7 bases sitting between them. CDR1 and CDR2 from the germline V gene are SGHTA and FQGNSA. This CDR3 reads CASSLSRDQETQYF. CDR3 nucleotides: TGTGCCAGCAGCTTATCCCGAGACCAAGAGACCCAGTACTTC.

This clone was observed a single time. This rearrangement joins TRBV29-1 to TRBJ2-2; TRBD1 aligns across 9 bases. The CDR3 sequence is 12 residues long. Germline V gene lookup returns CDR1 SQVTM and CDR2 ANQGSEA. V dropped 7 bases and J dropped 6; count of bases not matched to a gene: 3. The chain's CDR3 is CSERTGAGELFF. CDR3 nucleotide sequence: TGCAGCGAACGGACAGGGGCCGGGGAGCTGTTTTTT.